This is a list of T cell receptor beta chains from one sample in a study of control samples from healthy donors and cancer patients. Using immunoSEQ multiplex PCR, the repertoire was profiled, and TCRdb retains in-frame clones only, with some absent. The data hold 35,000 to 50,000 clones, with about 90% observed a single time. The specimen sequenced was PBMCs. The receptors were gathered from a woman aged 55 to 70 with lung cancer. CDR3s include the opening cysteine and the closing phenylalanine or tryptophan. The order of the fields is J gene, CDR3 length, V gene, clone size, D gene, CDR3 DNA, CDR3 protein. A D gene is named only where the DNA matches it firmly. Only some rows state a clone size, as once, few, many or a class for expanded clones.

>TRBJ1-2|13|TRBV30|-|-
TGTGCCTGGAGTGTGGGGGGCTCCTATGGCTACACCTTC
CAWSVGGSYGYTF
>TRBJ2-7|15|TRBV4-1|-|-
TGCGCCAGCAGCCAAGAACCCCGGACATACTACGAGCAGTACTTC
CASSQEPRTYYEQYF
>TRBJ1-1|11|TRBV24-1|-|-
TGTGCCACCAGGGCGACGGGCGAAGCTTTCTTT
CATRATGEAFF
>TRBJ1-1|13|TRBV5-1|-|-
TGCGCCAGCAGGGGGGACCCGAACACTGAAGCTTTCTTT
CASRGDPNTEAFF
>TRBJ2-1|12|TRBV7-2|-|-
TGTGCCAGCAGGTCGCCGGGTGATGAGCAGTTCTTC
CASRSPGDEQFF
>TRBJ1-6|14|TRBV10-1|-|-
TGCGCCAGCAGTGGGGGGACCATCGGGTCACCCCTCCACTTT
CASSGGTIGSPLHF
>TRBJ2-7|14|TRBV18|-|-
TGTGCCAGCTCACTAGCCGGGACTTTCTACGAGCAGTACTTC
CASSLAGTFYEQYF
>TRBJ2-7|15|TRBV19|-|-
TGTGCCAGTAGTATCGGGGAAAGCGTAACCTACGAGCAGTACTTC
CASSIGESVTYEQYF
>TRBJ2-2|14|TRBV19|-|-
TGTGCCAGTAAGAGGGGTTCGAACACCGGGGAGCTGTTTTTT
CASKRGSNTGELFF
>TRBJ2-1|16|TRBV5-1|once|TRBD1
TGCGCCAGCAGCGGGAAACCGGGACAGGGAGGCAATGAGCAGTTCTTC
CASSGKPGQGGNEQFF
>TRBJ2-1|14|TRBV19|-|-
TGTGCCACCGCACCAACTTTCCCCTACAATGAGCAGTTCTTC
CATAPTFPYNEQFF
>TRBJ2-2|15|TRBV7-6|-|TRBD2
TGTGCCAGCAGCCCTACTAGCGGGAGGACCGGGGAGCTGTTTTTT
CASSPTSGRTGELFF
>TRBJ2-7|14|TRBV7-2|few|TRBD2
TGTGCCAGCAGCTTAGGGTGGACTAGCAACGAGCAGTACTTC
CASSLGWTSNEQYF
>TRBJ1-2|13|TRBV29-1|once|-
TGCAGCGTTCAGGGTGTCACTAACTATGGCTACACCTTC
CSVQGVTNYGYTF